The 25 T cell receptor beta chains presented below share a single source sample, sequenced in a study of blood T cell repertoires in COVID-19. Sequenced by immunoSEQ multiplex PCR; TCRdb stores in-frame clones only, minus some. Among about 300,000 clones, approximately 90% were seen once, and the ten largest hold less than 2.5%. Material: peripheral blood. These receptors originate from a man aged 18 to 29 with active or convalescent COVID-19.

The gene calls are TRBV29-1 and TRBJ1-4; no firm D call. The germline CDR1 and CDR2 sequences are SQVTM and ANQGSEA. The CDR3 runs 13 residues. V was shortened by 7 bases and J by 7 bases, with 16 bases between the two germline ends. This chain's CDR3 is CSAASRGGEKLFF. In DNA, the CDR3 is TGCAGCGCCGCATCCCGAGGTGGTGAAAAACTGTTTTTT.

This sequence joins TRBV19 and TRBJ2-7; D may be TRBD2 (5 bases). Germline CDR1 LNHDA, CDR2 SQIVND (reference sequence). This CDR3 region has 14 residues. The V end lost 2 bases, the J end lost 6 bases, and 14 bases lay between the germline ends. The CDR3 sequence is CASSISGSGGEQYF. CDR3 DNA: TGTGCCAGTAGTATATCGGGATCGGGCGGCGAGCAGTACTTC.

CDR3 nucleotides: TGTGCCAGCAGCCTGCAGGGAAATCAGCCCCAGCATTTT. Translating gives CASSLQGNQPQHF. The rearrangement uses TRBV7-2 and TRBJ1-5, with a possible D match to TRBD1 (5 bases). The CDR3 sequence is 13 residues long. CDR1 and CDR2 from the germline V gene are SGHTA and FQGNSA. The V and J ends lost 5 bases and 4 bases respectively, with 9 bases between them.

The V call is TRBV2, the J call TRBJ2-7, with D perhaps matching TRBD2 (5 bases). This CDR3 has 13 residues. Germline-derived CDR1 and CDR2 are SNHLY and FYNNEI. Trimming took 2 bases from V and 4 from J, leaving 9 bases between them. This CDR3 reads CASSEPEVYEQYF. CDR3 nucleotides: TGTGCCAGCAGTGAACCGGAGGTTTACGAGCAGTACTTC.

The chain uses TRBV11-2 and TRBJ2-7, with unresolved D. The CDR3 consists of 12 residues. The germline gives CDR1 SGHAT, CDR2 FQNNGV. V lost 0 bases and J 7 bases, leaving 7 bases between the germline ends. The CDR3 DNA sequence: TGTGCCAGCAGCTTAGATCATCGGGAGCAGTACTTC. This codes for CASSLDHREQYF.

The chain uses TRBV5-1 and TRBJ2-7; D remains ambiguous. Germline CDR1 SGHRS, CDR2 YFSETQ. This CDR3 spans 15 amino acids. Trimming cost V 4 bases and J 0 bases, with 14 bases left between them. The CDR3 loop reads CASSLLPGPSYEQYF. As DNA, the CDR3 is TGCGCCAGCAGCCTCCTGCCGGGTCCCTCCTACGAGCAGTACTTC.

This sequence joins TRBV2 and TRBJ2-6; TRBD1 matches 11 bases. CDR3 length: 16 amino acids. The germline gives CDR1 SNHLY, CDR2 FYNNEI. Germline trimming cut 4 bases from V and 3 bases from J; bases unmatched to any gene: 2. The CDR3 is CASSGTGGFGANVLTF. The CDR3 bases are TGTGCCAGCAGTGGGACAGGGGGCTTTGGGGCCAACGTCCTGACTTTC.

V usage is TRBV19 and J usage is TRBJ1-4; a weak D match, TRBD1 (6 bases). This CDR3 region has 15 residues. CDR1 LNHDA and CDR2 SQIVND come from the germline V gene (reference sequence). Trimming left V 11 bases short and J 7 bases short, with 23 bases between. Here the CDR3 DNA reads TGTGCCCTACCTCTGAGCGGGGGCGCTTCTGAAAAACTGTTTTTT. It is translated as CALPLSGGASEKLFF.

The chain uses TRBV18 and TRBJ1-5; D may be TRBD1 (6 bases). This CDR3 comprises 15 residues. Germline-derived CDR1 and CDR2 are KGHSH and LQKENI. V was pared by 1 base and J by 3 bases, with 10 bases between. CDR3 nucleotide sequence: TGTGCCAGCTCACCACTGGACAGCAACAATCAGCCCCAGCATTTT. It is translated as CASSPLDSNNQPQHF.

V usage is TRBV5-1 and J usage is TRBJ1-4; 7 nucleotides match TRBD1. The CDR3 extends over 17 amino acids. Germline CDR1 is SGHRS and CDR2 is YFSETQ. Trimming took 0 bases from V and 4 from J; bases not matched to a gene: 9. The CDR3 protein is CASSLGLGGVFNEKLFF. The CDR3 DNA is TGCGCCAGCAGCTTGGGACTAGGGGGCGTGTTTAATGAAAAACTGTTTTTT.

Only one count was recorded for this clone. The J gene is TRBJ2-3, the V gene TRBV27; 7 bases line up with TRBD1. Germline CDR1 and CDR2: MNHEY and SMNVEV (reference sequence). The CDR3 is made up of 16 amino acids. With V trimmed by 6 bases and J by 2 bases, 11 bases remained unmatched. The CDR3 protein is CASRRGRTLYTDTQYF. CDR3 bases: TGTGCCAGCAGAAGGGGGCGTACCCTATACACAGATACGCAGTATTTT.

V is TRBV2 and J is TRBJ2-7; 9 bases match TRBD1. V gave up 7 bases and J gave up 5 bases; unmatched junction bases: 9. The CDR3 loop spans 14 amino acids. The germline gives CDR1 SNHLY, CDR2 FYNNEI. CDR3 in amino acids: CASNAGQGINEQYF. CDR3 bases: TGTGCCAGCAACGCGGGACAGGGTATCAACGAGCAGTACTTC.

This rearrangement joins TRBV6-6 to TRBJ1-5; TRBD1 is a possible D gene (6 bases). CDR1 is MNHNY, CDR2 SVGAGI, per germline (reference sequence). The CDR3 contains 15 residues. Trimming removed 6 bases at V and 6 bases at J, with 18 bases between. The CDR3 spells CASSPGGREGQPQHF. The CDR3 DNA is TGTGCCAGCAGCCCTGGGGGCAGGGAGGGTCAGCCCCAGCATTTT.

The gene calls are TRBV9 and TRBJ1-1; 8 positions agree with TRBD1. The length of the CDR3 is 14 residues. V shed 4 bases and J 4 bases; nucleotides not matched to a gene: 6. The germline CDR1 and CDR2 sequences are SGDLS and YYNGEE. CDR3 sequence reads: CASSPGGSGTEAFF. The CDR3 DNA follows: TGTGCCAGCAGCCCAGGGGGCTCGGGCACTGAAGCTTTCTTT.

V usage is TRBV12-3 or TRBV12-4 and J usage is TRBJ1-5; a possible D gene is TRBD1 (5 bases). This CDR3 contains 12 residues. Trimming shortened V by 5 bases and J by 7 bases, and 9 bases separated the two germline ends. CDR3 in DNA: TGTGCCAGCAGTCCTCGACAGCAGCCCCAGCATTTT. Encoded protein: CASSPRQQPQHF.

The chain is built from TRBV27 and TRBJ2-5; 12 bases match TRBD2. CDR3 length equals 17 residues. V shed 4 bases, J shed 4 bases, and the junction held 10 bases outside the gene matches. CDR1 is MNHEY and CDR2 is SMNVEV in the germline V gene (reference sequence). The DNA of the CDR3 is TGTGCCAGCAGTTCGCTGACTAGCGGGAGCTCCCGAGAGACCCAGTACTTC. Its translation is CASSSLTSGSSRETQYF.

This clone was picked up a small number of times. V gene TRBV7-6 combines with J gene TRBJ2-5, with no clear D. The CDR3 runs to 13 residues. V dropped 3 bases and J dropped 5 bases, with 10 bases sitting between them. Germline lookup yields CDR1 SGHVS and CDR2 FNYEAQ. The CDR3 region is CASSLHLVETQYF. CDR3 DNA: TGTGCCAGCAGCTTGCATCTAGTGGAGACCCAGTACTTC.

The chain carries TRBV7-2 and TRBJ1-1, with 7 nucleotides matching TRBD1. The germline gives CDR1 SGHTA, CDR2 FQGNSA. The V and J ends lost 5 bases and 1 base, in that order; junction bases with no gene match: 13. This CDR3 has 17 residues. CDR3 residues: CASSPAKDRTPNTEAFF. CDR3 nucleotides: TGTGCCAGCAGCCCAGCGAAGGACAGGACCCCGAACACTGAAGCTTTCTTT.

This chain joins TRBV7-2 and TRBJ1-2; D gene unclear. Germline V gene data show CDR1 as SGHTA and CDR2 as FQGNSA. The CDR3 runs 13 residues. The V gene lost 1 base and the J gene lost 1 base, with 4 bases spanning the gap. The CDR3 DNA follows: TGTGCCAGCAGCTTAGTTCGTAACTATGGCTACACCTTC. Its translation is CASSLVRNYGYTF.

The CDR3 nucleotides read TGTGCCAGTAGCATCTTATCGGGGAGTATGAACACTGAAGCTTTCTTT. Translating it yields CASSILSGSMNTEAFF. The chain uses TRBV19 and TRBJ1-1; D call uncertain. The CDR3 runs 16 residues. Between the trimmed V and J ends, which lost 6 bases and 0 bases, there was a span of 17 bases. Germline V gives CDR1 LNHDA, CDR2 SQIVND (reference sequence).

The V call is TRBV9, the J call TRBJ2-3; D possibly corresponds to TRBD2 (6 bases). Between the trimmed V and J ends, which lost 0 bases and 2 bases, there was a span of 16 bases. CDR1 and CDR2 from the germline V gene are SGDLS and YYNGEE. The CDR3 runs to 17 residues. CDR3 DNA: TGTGCCAGCAGCGTAGGGGGAGGACCAATCCACACAGATACGCAGTATTTT. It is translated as CASSVGGGPIHTDTQYF.

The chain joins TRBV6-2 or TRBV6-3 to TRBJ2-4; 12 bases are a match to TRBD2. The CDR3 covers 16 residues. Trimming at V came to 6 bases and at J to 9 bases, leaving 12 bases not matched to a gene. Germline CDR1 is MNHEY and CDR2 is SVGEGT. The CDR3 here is CASSSTTSGGRGIQYF. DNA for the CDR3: TGTGCCAGCAGCTCCACGACTAGCGGGGGACGGGGCATTCAGTACTTC.

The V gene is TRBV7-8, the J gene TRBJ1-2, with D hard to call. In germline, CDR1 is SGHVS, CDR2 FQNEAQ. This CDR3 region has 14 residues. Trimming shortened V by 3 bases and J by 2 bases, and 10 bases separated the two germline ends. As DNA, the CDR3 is TGTGCCAGCAGCTTGGTTCCAGTAAACTATGGCTACACCTTC. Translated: CASSLVPVNYGYTF. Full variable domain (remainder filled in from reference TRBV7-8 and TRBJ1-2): GAGVSQSPRYKVAKRGQDVALRCDPISGHVSLFWYQQALGQGPEFLTYFQNEAQLDKSGLPSDRFFAERPEGSVSTLKIQRTQQEDSAVYLCASSLVPVNYGYTFGSGTRLTVV.

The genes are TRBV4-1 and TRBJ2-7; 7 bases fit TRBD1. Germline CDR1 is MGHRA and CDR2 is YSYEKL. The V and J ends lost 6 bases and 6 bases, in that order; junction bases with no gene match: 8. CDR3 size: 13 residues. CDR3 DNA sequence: TGCGCCAGCAGTTGGGCAGGGGGTCGCGAGCAGTACTTC. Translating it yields CASSWAGGREQYF.

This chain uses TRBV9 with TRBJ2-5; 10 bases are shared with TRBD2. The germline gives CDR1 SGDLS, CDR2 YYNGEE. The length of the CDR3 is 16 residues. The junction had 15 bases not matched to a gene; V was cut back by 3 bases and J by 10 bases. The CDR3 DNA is TGTGCCAGCAGCGCAACGGGGGCTAGCGGGAGTAGGGACCAGTACTTC. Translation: CASSATGASGSRDQYF.